This T cell receptor (beta chain) came from a study of blood T cell repertoires in COVID-19. Across the study: Samples of COVID-19 (acute and convalescent) were obtained from the United States, Italy and Spain.

Some clones are missing from TCRdb's copy, which holds only in-frame ones; the method was immunoSEQ multiplex PCR. The table includes 200,000 to 300,000 clones, approximately 82% detected once. This CDR3 region has 12 residues. The V end was cut by 0 bases, the J end by 6 bases, with 7 bases between. Germline assignment: CDR1 SGHTS and CDR2 YDEGEE. The specimen was peripheral blood. This TCR was sampled from a middle-aged man who had recovered from COVID-19. The V call is TRBV5-8, the J call TRBJ2-7; D call uncertain. In DNA, the CDR3 is TGTGCCAGCAGCTTGGTTGGCGGCGAGCAGTACTTC. Its protein product is CASSLVGGEQYF.